This passage covers 19 T cell receptor beta chains from one sample sequenced in a study of T cells in Graves' hyperthyroidism and ophthalmopathy. Amplified TCR beta CDR3 regions came from RNA transcripts. When the TCR CDR3 underwent first-round RT-PCR, the HTBI primer set was used. TCRdb itself ran the multiplex PCR reads through MiXCR, one entry per CDR3 protein. The sample contains 500,000 or so distinct CDR3 sequences, 15% to 20% of which appear only once. The sample taken for sequencing was blood. The receptors derive from a woman aged 25-40 years with Graves' ophthalmopathy.

The chain joins TRBV6-1 to TRBJ2-2; D remains ambiguous. CDR1 and CDR2 from the germline V gene are MNHNS and SASEGT. CDR3 length equals 14 residues. V lost 11 bases and J 5 bases, leaving 18 bases between the germline ends. The CDR3 DNA follows: TGTGCCGGAAGGCGCACCCTGGGGACCGGGGAGCTGTTTTTT. Amino acid sequence: CAGRRTLGTGELFF.

V is TRBV20-1 and J is TRBJ1-2; 7 bases agree with TRBD1. Unmatched junction bases numbered 15, after V lost 1 base and J lost 4 bases. The CDR3 is 17 residues long. Per the germline V gene, CDR1 is DFQATT and CDR2 is SNEGSKA (reference sequence). The CDR3 DNA reads TGCAGTGCTAGAGTTGAGACAGGGCTAACCCCTAGCTATGGCTACACCTTC. This sequence encodes CSARVETGLTPSYGYTF.

The CDR3 reads CASSPREGPHEQYF. CDR3 sequence (DNA): TGCGCCAGCAGCCCCCGTGAGGGCCCGCACGAGCAGTACTTC. The rearrangement joins TRBV4-3 to TRBJ2-7; possibly TRBD2 for D (5 bases). Trimming removed 4 bases at V and 5 bases at J, with 15 bases between. CDR1 is LGHNA, CDR2 YSLEER, per germline. This CDR3 is 14 amino acids long.

The sample holds many counts of this clonotype. The rearrangement links TRBV7-3 to TRBJ2-1; possibly TRBD1 or TRBD2 for D (5 bases each). The CDR3 runs 13 residues. From germline, CDR1 is SGHTA and CDR2 FQGTGA. V shed 5 bases and J shed 6 bases, with 11 bases lying between them. The CDR3 bases are TGTGCCAGCAGCCGGGACGGGCGCAATGAGCAGTTCTTC. Protein: CASSRDGRNEQFF.

This clonotype was found many times. The V gene is TRBV3-1, the J gene TRBJ2-5; D may be TRBD1 or TRBD2 (5 bases each). CDR3 size: 12 residues. Per germline, CDR1 LGHDT and CDR2 YNNKEL (reference sequence). With 3 bases removed from V and 4 bases from J, the gap between germline ends came to 6 bases. This CDR3 is CASSHGGETQYF. The DNA for the CDR3 is TGTGCCAGCAGCCATGGGGGAGAGACCCAGTACTTC.

There are a few counts of this clonotype. The chain couples TRBV11-3 to TRBJ2-2; D uncertain. Germline CDR1 reads SGHNT; CDR2 reads YENEEA. The CDR3 has 15 amino acids. The ends were cut back, 2 bases at V and 6 bases at J, with 13 bases in the middle. CDR3 sequence (DNA): TGTGCCAGCAGCTTAAACCCGACCAGCGCCGGGGAGCTGTTTTTT. It specifies CASSLNPTSAGELFF.

This chain links TRBV4-3 with TRBJ2-1; 10 nucleotides align to TRBD2. The CDR3 loop spans 16 amino acids. Per germline, CDR1 LGHNA and CDR2 YSLEER. The V and J ends lost 5 bases and 8 bases, in that order; junction bases with no gene match: 12. CDR3 sequence (DNA): TGCGCCAGCAGCGCCCAGGAAGCGGGAGGGGGCGATGAGCAGTTCTTC. It specifies CASSAQEAGGGDEQFF.

This clonotype was found many times. The chain carries TRBV6-1 and TRBJ1-1, with D possibly being TRBD1 (5 bases). In germline, CDR1 is MNHNS, CDR2 SASEGT. V shed 6 bases and J shed 1 base, with 12 bases lying between them. There are 14 residues in the CDR3. CDR3 in DNA: TGTGCCAGCAGGGGATCGGGGGGGAACACTGAAGCTTTCTTT. This encodes CASRGSGGNTEAFF.

This clonotype was picked up a small number of times. The chain combines TRBV12-3 or TRBV12-4 with TRBJ2-7, with 11 bases aligning to TRBD1. Trimming cost V 6 bases and J 7 bases; bases outside gene matches: 11. The CDR3 extends over 15 amino acids. Here the CDR3 DNA reads TGTGCCAGCAGATCCATCGGACAGGGGGCTTGGGAGCAGTACTTC. Amino acids: CASRSIGQGAWEQYF.

This clonotype occurred a few times. V gene TRBV27 combines with J gene TRBJ2-5; D is uncertain. CDR1 MNHEY and CDR2 SMNVEV come from the germline V gene (reference sequence). CDR3 length: 15 amino acids. Deletions cut 5 bases from V and 1 base from J, with 14 bases between. The CDR3 sequence: CASSPVGYSQETQYF. DNA for the CDR3: TGTGCCAGCAGTCCGGTTGGGTATTCCCAAGAGACCCAGTACTTC.

Worth noting for this clonotype: A read error may be the cause here, since a much bigger clone is one base away. The chain links TRBV13 to TRBJ2-4, with 12 bases aligning to TRBD2. This CDR3 region has 19 residues. Germline CDR1 reads PRHDT; CDR2 reads FYEKMQ (reference sequence). CDR3 in amino acids: CASSLGLGLAGIAKSIQYF. The CDR3 DNA sequence: TGTGCCAGCAGCTTAGGCCTCGGACTAGCGGGAATAGCCAAAAGCATTCAGTACTTC.

The rearrangement uses TRBV2 and TRBJ2-7, with D possibly matching TRBD2 (5 bases). This CDR3 has 14 residues. The V end was cut by 3 bases, the J end by 1 base, with 10 bases between. CDR1 SNHLY and CDR2 FYNNEI come from the germline V gene. Here the CDR3 reads CASSERVGSYEQYF. The CDR3 DNA reads as TGTGCCAGCAGTGAGAGGGTAGGTTCCTACGAGCAGTACTTC.

This clonotype showed up many times. The V gene is TRBV11-2, the J gene TRBJ2-1; perhaps TRBD2 as D (6 bases). Per the germline V gene, CDR1 is SGHAT and CDR2 is FQNNGV. This CDR3 has 13 residues. V was trimmed by 6 bases and J by 5 bases, leaving 11 bases between them. As DNA, the CDR3 is TGTGCCAGCAGTGACGGGACTCACAATGAGCAGTTCTTC. Its translation is CASSDGTHNEQFF.

J is TRBJ2-4 and V is TRBV24-1, with D perhaps matching TRBD1 or TRBD2 (6 bases each). The V gene's germline CDR1 is KGHDR and CDR2 SFDVKD. The V end lost 4 bases, the J end lost 5 bases, and 17 bases lay between the germline ends. The CDR3 consists of 16 residues. In nucleotides, the CDR3 is TGTGCCACCAGTGACCCCAAGGGGGGTCGAGAAAACATTCAGTACTTC. Translating gives CATSDPKGGRENIQYF.

This clonotype was observed many times. This sequence joins TRBV20-1 and TRBJ2-7; D is unresolved. The CDR3 totals 10 residues. V was clipped by 2 bases and J by 3 bases, with 2 bases between them. CDR1 is DFQATT and CDR2 is SNEGSKA in the germline V gene (reference sequence). The CDR3 DNA sequence: TGCAGTGCTAGACACTACGAGCAGTACTTC. Its translation is CSARHYEQYF.

This clonotype has a single count. The V and J genes are TRBV19 and TRBJ1-5; D possibly corresponds to TRBD1 (6 bases). Trimming cost V 6 bases and J 7 bases, with 13 bases left between them. The CDR3 has 13 amino acids. Germline values: CDR1 LNHDA, CDR2 SQIVND (reference sequence). CDR3 sequence: CASSSGAGQPQHF. The DNA for the CDR3 is TGTGCCAGTAGCTCAGGGGCAGGGCAGCCCCAGCATTTT.

This chain uses TRBV3-1 with TRBJ1-4; 10 nucleotides line up with TRBD1. This CDR3 is built from 15 residues. The trim removed 0 bases at V and 7 bases at J, leaving 2 bases unmatched. Germline V gives CDR1 LGHDT, CDR2 YNNKEL (reference sequence). The CDR3 protein is CASSQDRTGGEKLFF. CDR3 sequence (DNA): TGTGCCAGCAGCCAAGATCGGACAGGGGGTGAAAAACTGTTTTTT.

This clonotype was observed many times. The V call is TRBV20-1, the J call TRBJ1-1; perhaps TRBD1 as D (6 bases). Germline V gene sequence: CDR1 DFQATT, CDR2 SNEGSKA (reference sequence). Trimming cost V 1 base and J 1 base, with 16 bases left between them. The CDR3 totals 16 residues. The CDR3, as DNA: TGCAGTGCTAGAGTCAAAGTCCGGACAGCGAACACTGAAGCTTTCTTT. Amino acids: CSARVKVRTANTEAFF.

This clonotype has only a few counts. The chain carries TRBV15 and TRBJ2-1; 13 positions agree with TRBD2. Unmatched junction bases numbered 8, after V lost 3 bases and J lost 0 bases. From germline, CDR1 is LNHNV and CDR2 YYDKDF (reference sequence). The CDR3 sequence is 19 residues long. CDR3 nucleotides: TGTGCCACCAGCAGGGGGGGACTAGCGGGATCCAGCTCCTACAATGAGCAGTTCTTC. Translation: CATSRGGLAGSSSYNEQFF.